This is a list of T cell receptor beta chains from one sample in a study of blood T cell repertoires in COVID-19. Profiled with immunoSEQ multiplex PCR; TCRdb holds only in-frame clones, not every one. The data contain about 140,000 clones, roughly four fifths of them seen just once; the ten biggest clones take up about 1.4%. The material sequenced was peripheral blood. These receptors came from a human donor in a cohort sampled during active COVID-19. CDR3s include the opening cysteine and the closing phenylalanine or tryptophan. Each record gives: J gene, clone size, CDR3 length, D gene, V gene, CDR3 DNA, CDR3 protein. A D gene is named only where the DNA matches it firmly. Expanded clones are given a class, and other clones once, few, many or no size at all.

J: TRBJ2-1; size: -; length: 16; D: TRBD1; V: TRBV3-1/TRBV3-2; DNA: TGTGCCAGCAGCCAAGAGCGGGACAGGACCTACAATGAGCAGTTCTTC; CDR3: CASSQERDRTYNEQFF
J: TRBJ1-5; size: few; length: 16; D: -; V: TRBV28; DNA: TGTGCCAGCAGTTCCCCCAATGGGGGCCTGGGTCAGCCCCAGCATTTT; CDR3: CASSSPNGGLGQPQHF
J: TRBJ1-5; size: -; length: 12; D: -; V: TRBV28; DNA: TGTGCCAGCAGACAAGGGGTTCAGCCCCAGCATTTT; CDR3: CASRQGVQPQHF
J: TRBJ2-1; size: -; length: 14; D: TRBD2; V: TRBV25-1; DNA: TGTGCCAGCAGTGGTAGCGGGAGTCGTGATGAGCAGTTCTTC; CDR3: CASSGSGSRDEQFF
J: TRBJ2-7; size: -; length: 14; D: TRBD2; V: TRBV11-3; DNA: TGTGCCAGCAGCAAAACTAGCGGGAGTTCGGAGCAGTACTTC; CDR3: CASSKTSGSSEQYF
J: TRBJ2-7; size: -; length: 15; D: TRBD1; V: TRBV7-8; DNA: TGTGCCAGCAGCTTAGTGGACAGGGGGCTCAAGGAGCAGTACTTC; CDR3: CASSLVDRGLKEQYF
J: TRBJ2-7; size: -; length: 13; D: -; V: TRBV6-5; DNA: TGTGCCAGCGGGTGGGAGCGCCTTGGCGAGCAGTACTTC; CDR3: CASGWERLGEQYF
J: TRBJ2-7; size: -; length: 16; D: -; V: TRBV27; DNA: TGTGCCAGCAGTTTATGGGGCGGCCGCGGCAATTACGAGCAGTACTTC; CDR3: CASSLWGGRGNYEQYF
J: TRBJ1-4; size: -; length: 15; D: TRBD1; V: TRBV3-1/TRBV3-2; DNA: TGTGCCAGCAGCCGGCGGACAGGGGGGATTGAAAAACTGTTTTTT; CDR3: CASSRRTGGIEKLFF
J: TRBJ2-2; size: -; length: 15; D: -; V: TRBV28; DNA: TGTGCCAGCAGTCTGCCGGGACAGAACACCGGGGAGCTGTTTTTT; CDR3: CASSLPGQNTGELFF
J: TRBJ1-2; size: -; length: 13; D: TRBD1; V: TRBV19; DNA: TGTGCCAGTAGTATACAGGGGGCACGGGGCTACACCTTC; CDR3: CASSIQGARGYTF
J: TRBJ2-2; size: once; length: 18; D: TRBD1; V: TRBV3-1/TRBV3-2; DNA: TGTGCCAGCAGCTCTAAGGGTCCTTGGGACAGAGACACCGGGGAGCTGTTTTTT; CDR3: CASSSKGPWDRDTGELFF
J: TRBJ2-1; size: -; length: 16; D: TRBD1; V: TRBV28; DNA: TGTGCCAGCAGTTTACAAGGACAGGGCCTTGATCTTAGGCAGTTCTTC; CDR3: CASSLQGQGLDLRQFF
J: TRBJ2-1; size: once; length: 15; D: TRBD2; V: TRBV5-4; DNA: TGTGCCAGCAGCGTCGGACTAGCCGAATACAATGAGCAGTTCTTC; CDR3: CASSVGLAEYNEQFF
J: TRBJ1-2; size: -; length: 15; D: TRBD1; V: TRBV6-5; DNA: TGTGCCAGCAGTTACTCAGCAGGGGGATCCTATGGCTACACCTTC; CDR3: CASSYSAGGSYGYTF
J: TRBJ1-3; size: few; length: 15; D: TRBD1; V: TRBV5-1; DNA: TGCGCCAGCAGTGCGACAGGGAGCTCTGGAAACACCATATATTTT; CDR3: CASSATGSSGNTIYF
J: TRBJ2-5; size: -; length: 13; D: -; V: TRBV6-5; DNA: TGTGCCAGCAGAGCTACAGGGCGGGAGACCCAGTACTTC; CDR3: CASRATGRETQYF
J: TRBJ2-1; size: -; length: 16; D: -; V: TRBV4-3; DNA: TGCGCCAGCAGCCAAGATTTGGGACTTCACTACAATGAGCAGTTCTTC; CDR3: CASSQDLGLHYNEQFF
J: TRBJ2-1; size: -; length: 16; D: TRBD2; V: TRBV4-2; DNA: TGTGCCAGCAGCCGGTTAGCGGGAGGTTACTACAATGAGCAGTTCTTC; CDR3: CASSRLAGGYYNEQFF
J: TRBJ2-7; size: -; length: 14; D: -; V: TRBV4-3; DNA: TGCGCCAGCAGCCAAGGGCGGGGAGAGTACGAGCAGTACTTC; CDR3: CASSQGRGEYEQYF
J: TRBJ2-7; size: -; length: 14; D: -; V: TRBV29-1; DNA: TGCAGCGTTGAAATAGGTCAGTCTAGGGGCGAGCAGTACTTC; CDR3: CSVEIGQSRGEQYF
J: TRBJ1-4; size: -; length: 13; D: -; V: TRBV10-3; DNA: TGTGCCATCAGGCCCAGCGGGGATGAAAAACTGTTTTTT; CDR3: CAIRPSGDEKLFF
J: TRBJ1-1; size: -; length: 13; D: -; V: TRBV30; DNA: TGTGCCTGGAGTCGAGACATGAACACTGAAGCTTTCTTT; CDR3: CAWSRDMNTEAFF
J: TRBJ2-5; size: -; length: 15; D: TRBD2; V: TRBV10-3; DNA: TGTGCCATCAGTGAGTCGGCGGGAGCATCGGAGACCCAGTACTTC; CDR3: CAISESAGASETQYF
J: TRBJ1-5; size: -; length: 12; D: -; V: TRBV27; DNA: TGTGCCAGCAGGAGGGGGTTAGAGCCCCAGCATTTT; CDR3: CASRRGLEPQHF
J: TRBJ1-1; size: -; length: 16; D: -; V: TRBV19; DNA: TGTGCCAGTAGAAGAAGGGCGCTAACAGGGAACACTGAAGCTTTCTTT; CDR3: CASRRRALTGNTEAFF
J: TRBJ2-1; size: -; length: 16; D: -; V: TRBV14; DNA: TGTGCCAGCAGCCAGCGCCGGGGGATTCTATACAATGAGCAGTTCTTC; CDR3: CASSQRRGILYNEQFF
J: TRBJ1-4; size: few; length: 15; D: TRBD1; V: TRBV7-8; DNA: TGTGCCAGCAGCCATGGAGACAGGGCTAATGAAAAACTGTTTTTT; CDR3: CASSHGDRANEKLFF
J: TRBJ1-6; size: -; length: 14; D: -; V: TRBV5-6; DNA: TGTGCCAGCAGCTTGGCAGGCCGTAATTCACCCCTCCACTTT; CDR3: CASSLAGRNSPLHF
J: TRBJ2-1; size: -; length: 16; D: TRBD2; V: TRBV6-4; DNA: TGTGCCAGCAGTGACTCTTCTAGCGGGAAATACAATGAGCAGTTCTTC; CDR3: CASSDSSSGKYNEQFF
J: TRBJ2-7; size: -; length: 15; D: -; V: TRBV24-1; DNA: TGTGCCACCAGAGCAGTCAGGGGCCCCCCGGACGAGCAGTACTTC; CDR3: CATRAVRGPPDEQYF
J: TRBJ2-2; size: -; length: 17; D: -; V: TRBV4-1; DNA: TGCGCCAGCAGCCAAGCCGGACAGAGCTCGAACACCGGGGAGCTGTTTTTT; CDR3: CASSQAGQSSNTGELFF
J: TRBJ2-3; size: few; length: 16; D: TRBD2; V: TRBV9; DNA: TGTGCCAGCACTAGAACAGCGGGAAGTTTGGCAGATACGCAGTATTTT; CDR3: CASTRTAGSLADTQYF
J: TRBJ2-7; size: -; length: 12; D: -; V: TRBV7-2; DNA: TGTGCCAGCAGCCCCTCGTCCTACGAGCAGTACTTC; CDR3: CASSPSSYEQYF
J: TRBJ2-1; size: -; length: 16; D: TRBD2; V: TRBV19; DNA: TGTGCCAGTAGTATAGGGTCGGGACTAGCGGGTTATGAGCAGTTCTTC; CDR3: CASSIGSGLAGYEQFF
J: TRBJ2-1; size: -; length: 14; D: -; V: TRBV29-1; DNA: TGCAGCGTTGATTCTAGGTACGGATACAATGAGCAGTTCTTC; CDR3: CSVDSRYGYNEQFF
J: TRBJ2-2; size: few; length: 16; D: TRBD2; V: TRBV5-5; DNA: TGTGCCAGCAGCCTGCGACAAGCGGGGTACACCGGGGAGCTGTTTTTT; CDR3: CASSLRQAGYTGELFF
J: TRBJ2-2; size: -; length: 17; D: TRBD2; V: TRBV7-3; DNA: TGTGCCAGCAGCCCGTACGGAGCGGGAGCAGGCACCGGGGAGCTGTTTTTT; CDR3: CASSPYGAGAGTGELFF
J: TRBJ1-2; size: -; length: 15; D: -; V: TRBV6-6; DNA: TGTGCCAGCAGTTACTCGGTCGGGGGGCGCGATGGCTACACCTTC; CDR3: CASSYSVGGRDGYTF
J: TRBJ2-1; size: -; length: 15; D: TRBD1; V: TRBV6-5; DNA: TGTGCCAGCAGTTACGACAGGGGGTCGTACAATGAGCAGTTCTTC; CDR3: CASSYDRGSYNEQFF
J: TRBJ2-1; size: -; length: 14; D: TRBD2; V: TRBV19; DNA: TGTGCCAGTAGTAGAGGGACTAGCGGCCTTGAGCAGTTCTTC; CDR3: CASSRGTSGLEQFF
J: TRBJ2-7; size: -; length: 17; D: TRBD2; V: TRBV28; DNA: TGTGCCAGCAGCCCACCCCTAGCGGGAGTTAGACAGTACGAGCAGTACTTC; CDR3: CASSPPLAGVRQYEQYF
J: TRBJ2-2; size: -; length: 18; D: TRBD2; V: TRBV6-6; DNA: TGTGCCAGCAATCGGGGGGGACTAGCGGGAGGGAACACCGGGGAGCTGTTTTTT; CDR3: CASNRGGLAGGNTGELFF
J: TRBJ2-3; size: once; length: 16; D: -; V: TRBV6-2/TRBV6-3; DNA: TGTGCCAGCAGTTACCTAGGCGGGACGCCAGGGGATACGCAGTATTTT; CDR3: CASSYLGGTPGDTQYF
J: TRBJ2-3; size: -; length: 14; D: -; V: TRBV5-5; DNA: TGTGCCAGCAGGGAGCAGGGTAGGGCAGATACGCAGTATTTT; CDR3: CASREQGRADTQYF
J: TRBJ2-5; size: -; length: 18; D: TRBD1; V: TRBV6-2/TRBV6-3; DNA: TGTGCCAGCAGTTACGAACTACAAAGGGACAGGGTTCGAGAGACCCAGTACTTC; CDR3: CASSYELQRDRVRETQYF
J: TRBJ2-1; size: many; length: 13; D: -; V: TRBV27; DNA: TGTGCCAGCAGTTTAGGACAATACAATGAGCAGTTCTTC; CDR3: CASSLGQYNEQFF
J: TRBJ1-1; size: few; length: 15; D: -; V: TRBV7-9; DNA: TGTGCCAGCAGCTTAAATTCCGGGGTGGACACTGAAGCTTTCTTT; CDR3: CASSLNSGVDTEAFF
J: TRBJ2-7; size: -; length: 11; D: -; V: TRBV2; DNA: TGTGCCAGCAGGGAGTCCCTGGAGCAGTACTTC; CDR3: CASRESLEQYF
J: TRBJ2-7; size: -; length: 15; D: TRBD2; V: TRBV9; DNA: TGTGCCAGCAGCCCCCGGACTAGCGGCCCCTACGAGCAGTACTTC; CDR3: CASSPRTSGPYEQYF
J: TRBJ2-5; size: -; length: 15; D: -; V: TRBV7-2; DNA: TGTGCCAGCACCACGGGGATGGCTAGGCAAGAGACCCAGTACTTC; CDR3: CASTTGMARQETQYF
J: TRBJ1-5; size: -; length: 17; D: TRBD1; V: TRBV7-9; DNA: TGTGCCAGCAGCCCCGGACAGGGCGCCCCCTCAAATCAGCCCCAGCATTTT; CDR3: CASSPGQGAPSNQPQHF
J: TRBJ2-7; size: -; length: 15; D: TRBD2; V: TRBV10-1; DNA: TGCGCCACCCCACACCTAGCGGGAAGCTCCTACGAGCAGTACTTC; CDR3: CATPHLAGSSYEQYF
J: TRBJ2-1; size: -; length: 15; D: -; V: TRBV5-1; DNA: TGCGCCAGCAGCTTAGCGCTGGTCGCCTACAATGAGCAGTTCTTC; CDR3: CASSLALVAYNEQFF
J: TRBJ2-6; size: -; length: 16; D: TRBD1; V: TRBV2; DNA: TGTGCCAGCAGTGAACCACAGGGGTCTGGGGCCAACGTCCTGACTTTC; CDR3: CASSEPQGSGANVLTF
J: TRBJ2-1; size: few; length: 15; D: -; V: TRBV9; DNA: TGTGCCAGCAGCGTAGTGCGAGGTTCCTACAATGAGCAGTTCTTC; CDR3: CASSVVRGSYNEQFF
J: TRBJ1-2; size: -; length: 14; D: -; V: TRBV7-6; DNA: TGTGCCAGCAGCCCAGCCTCGGGGGTCTATGGCTACACCTTC; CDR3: CASSPASGVYGYTF
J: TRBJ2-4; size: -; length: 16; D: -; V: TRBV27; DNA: TGTGCCAGCAGTTTATACCCAGGCCGAAAATTAAACATTCAGTACTTC; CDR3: CASSLYPGRKLNIQYF
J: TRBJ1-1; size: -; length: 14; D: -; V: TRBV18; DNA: TGTGCCAGCTCACCAAACAACAGGGCTACTGAAGCTTTCTTT; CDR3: CASSPNNRATEAFF